Here is one T cell receptor beta chain with its context. Its antigen remains undetermined. One base away there is no much larger clone; base qualities are not given. The record originates from a study of T cell responses to AZD1222 COVID-19 vaccine (dated by TCRdb to the early 2020s). General notes on the study: AZD1222 recipients with second doses at about 4 weeks or about 12 weeks were pooled, because spike-specific TCR depth and breadth did not differ between schedules. TCR sequencing covered fewer than 250 trial participants: about 210 given two doses of AZD1222 and approximately 25 given two doses of MenACWY control vaccine. Enrollment into the trials was organized by age into subgroups of 18-55, 56-69 and 70-plus years, and those subgroups contained approximately 150, 30 and 60 TCR-sequenced participants, respectively.

The CDR3 regions of human TCRbeta chains were subjected to immunosequencing. Under the source paper's analysis protocol: TCRs in the repertoires were compared against a reference library of SARS-CoV-2-specific TCRs that had been generated with the MIRA antigen-specificity platform. Breadth was defined as the fraction of unique TCRs that were SARS-CoV-2-associated, and depth was defined as the fraction of total T cells that were SARS-CoV-2-associated. Using the MIRA data, each spike-specific TCR was mapped to the spike region that the TCR reacts to and placed in a CD4 or CD8 class. Log10-transformed breadth and depth values were compared by one-way ANOVA with Sidak's multiple comparisons tests. TCRdb stores this immuneACCESS table with in-frame sequences only. Part of the clones is absent; in the studies checked, under half of the shortfall reflects unresolved V genes, and no reason is known for the rest. The V and J calls and clone size were taken over from that table, and D and trimming were inferred from the DNA. Recorded for this sample are around 81,000 clones; 80% to 85% of them occurred a single time. About 3.1% of the sample lies in the top ten.

Study-level results and caveats: The vaccine-associated CD4 TCRs covered the entire spike protein, and the dominant responses fell in regions 160-218 and 743-854. Conclusions about previously exposed vaccinees were limited because only six or seven AZD1222 recipients were SARS-CoV-2 seropositive at baseline. Because no samples from the day 14 peak response were available, repertoires could be characterized only after the peak T cell response. After two AZD1222 doses, spike-specific TCR breadth and depth were significantly higher than at day 0 and than in MenACWY recipients. In the small 56-69-year group, the increase in depth fell short of significance, most likely because of low power. Most participants were white British and females outnumbered males, and the authors suggested that clonal diversity may have been underestimated. Epitopes outside the regions mutated in the B.1.351 and B.1.1.7 variants were reportedly recognized by nearly half of the unique spike-specific TCRs.

V trim: 0 bases; J trim: 11 bases; unmatched bases: 4. The germline V gene supplies CDR1 SNHLY and CDR2 FYNNEI. There are 14 amino acids in the CDR3, from cysteine to phenylalanine inclusive. This entry keeps only the CDR3 DNA: 42 bases, framed from base 1. This sample's time point label indicates: baseline before first vaccination. Vaccinee samples were obtained from the UK trials COV001 and COV002, which included a single-blind randomized controlled phase 2/3 trial of AZD1222 (ChAdOx1 nCoV-19) in healthy adults. For TCRbeta chain sequencing, PBMC samples from trial participants were taken at day 0 and at day 28 after the second dose.

The sequence joins TRBV2 to TRBJ1-1, with 12 bases in between that match TRBD1. This specimen consisted of peripheral blood, obtained on day 0 of AZD1222 vaccination. The TCR comes from an adult in good health. The encoded CDR3 is CASSEAPGQGAAFF. The nucleotide sequence is TGTGCCAGCAGTGAAGCCCCGGGACAGGGGGCGGCTTTCTTT. The CDR3 plus the reference TRBV2 and TRBJ1-1 genes for the other parts give the full variable domain: EPEVTQTPSHQVTQMGQEVILRCVPISNHLYFYWYRQILGQKVEFLVSFYNNEISEKSEIFDDQFSVERPDGSNFTLKIRSTKLEDSAMYFCASSEAPGQGAAFFGQGTRLTVV.